Presented here are 5 T cell receptor beta chains from one specimen sequenced in a study of cytomegalovirus exposure and HLA in healthy donors. Both 60 Vbeta primers and 13 Jbeta primers went into the PCR. Sequencing used immunoSEQ multiplex PCR; TCRdb keeps in-frame clones, though not all of them. The table has around 65,000 clones, over 70% seen once. What was sequenced was PBMCs. The source is a man over 45 in good health and CMV-seropositive.

CDR3 bases: TGTGCCAGCAGTTCCGCCGGGACTTTTGGAAACACCATATATTTT. Encoded protein: CASSSAGTFGNTIYF. The V call is TRBV6-1, the J call TRBJ1-3, with D tentatively TRBD1 (5 bases). Germline CDR1 and CDR2: MNHNS and SASEGT. CDR3 size: 15 residues. V was clipped by 5 bases and J by 3 bases, with 14 bases between them.

This chain connects TRBV28 to TRBJ1-2, with no clear D. CDR1 is MDHEN, CDR2 SYDVKM, per germline. V was trimmed by 6 bases and J by 5 bases, leaving 19 bases between them. The CDR3 has 15 residues. The CDR3 sequence: CASSSAGEGRYGYTF. CDR3 nucleotide sequence: TGTGCCAGCAGCTCCGCGGGAGAGGGTCGATATGGCTACACCTTC.

This clone was observed a few times. This chain links TRBV6-9 with TRBJ1-2; D is unclear. Trimming took 7 bases from V and 8 from J, leaving 17 bases between them. Germline V lookup: CDR1 MNHGY, CDR2 SVAAGI. CDR3 length: 13 amino acids. CDR3 DNA sequence: TGTGCCAGCACTACCCTTTTTTTGTGGGGCTACACCTTC. This translates into CASTTLFLWGYTF.

This clone was detected only once. The junction does not match germline at one end; this may be a read error. V usage is TRBV7-7 and J usage is TRBJ2-5; 8 bases match TRBD1. Matching the DNA end better, TRBJ2-7 makes the J call doubtful. This CDR3 has 12 amino acids. The germline gives CDR1 SSHAT, CDR2 FNYEAQ (reference sequence). CDR3 amino acids: CASSQTGDEQYF. Here the CDR3 DNA reads TGTGCTAGCAGCCAGACAGGGGACGAGCAGTACTTC.

This sequence joins TRBV2 and TRBJ1-1; tentatively, D is TRBD1 (5 bases). The V gene's germline CDR1 is SNHLY and CDR2 FYNNEI. There are 14 residues in the CDR3. Trimming took off 3 bases at V and 4 bases at J, with 12 bases between the two ends. This CDR3 reads CASSEGGGATEAFF. In DNA, the CDR3 is TGTGCCAGCAGTGAGGGGGGAGGGGCCACTGAAGCTTTCTTT. Together with reference TRBV2 and TRBJ1-1, the CDR3 gives the full variable domain: EPEVTQTPSHQVTQMGQEVILRCVPISNHLYFYWYRQILGQKVEFLVSFYNNEISEKSEIFDDQFSVERPDGSNFTLKIRSTKLEDSAMYFCASSEGGGATEAFFGQGTRLTVV.